These 3 T cell receptor beta chains were sequenced from one sample in a study of cytomegalovirus exposure and HLA in healthy donors. Primers: 60 Vbeta forward and 13 Jbeta reverse. Measured with immunoSEQ multiplex PCR; TCRdb has only the in-frame clones, and not every one. The repertoire holds 150,000 to 200,000 clones, with more than 75% as singletons. The sequencing sample was made of PBMCs. The receptors derive from a man aged 40-49 years in good health and CMV-seronegative.

The V and J genes are TRBV6-1 and TRBJ1-4; TRBD1 matches 7 bases. CDR1 is MNHNS, CDR2 SASEGT, per germline. The CDR3 has 14 residues. With V trimmed by 8 bases and J by 6 bases, 9 bases remained unmatched. For the CDR3, the DNA is TGTGCCAGCTCTACAGGGGAATATCATGAAAAACTGTTTTTT. Translating gives CASSTGEYHEKLFF.

The chain couples TRBV7-9 to TRBJ2-7, with D maybe TRBD1 (6 bases). Germline V gene sequence: CDR1 SEHNR, CDR2 FQNEAQ (reference sequence). Trimming removed 5 bases from V and 4 bases from J, with 15 bases in between. The CDR3 spans 14 residues. This chain's CDR3 is CASSPRQAPYEQYF. The CDR3 DNA reads as TGTGCCAGCAGCCCGCGACAGGCTCCTTACGAGCAGTACTTC.

The chain has TRBV4-2 and TRBJ2-3; TRBD2 agrees at 7 bases. Per germline, CDR1 LGHNA and CDR2 YNFKEQ. This CDR3 is built from 15 residues. J gave up 3 bases and V 0 bases, and 3 bases lay outside the gene matches. CDR3 in DNA: TGTGCCAGCAGCCAAGATGCCGGGAGGACAGATACGCAGTATTTT. Translating gives CASSQDAGRTDTQYF.